Below are 25 T cell receptor beta chains sequenced from a single sample in a study of CXCR3-negative and CXCR3-positive naive CD8 T cells. The method, 5' RACE with UMI labels, was used to prepare the TRB cDNA libraries. TCRdb reprocessed the 5' RACE reads; each CDR3 protein has one entry and no DNA is given. The sample has about 92,000 distinct CDR3 sequences, and its top ten clones hold over 1.5%. The sample consisted of naive CXCR3- CD8+ T cells from blood. Specified subset: CD45RO-CCR7+CD27+CD95- naive CD8+ T cells lacking CXCR3 (TNR3-). The receptors shown here come from a human donor in good health. Some clones in this sample may be carry-over from other donors' samples.

This chain's CDR3 is CASSFGEDTEAFF. This chain links TRBV6-4 with TRBJ1-1. Germline V lookup: CDR1 MRHNA, CDR2 SNTAGT. The CDR3 covers 13 residues.

V is TRBV28 and J is TRBJ1-1. The germline V gene has CDR1 MDHEN and CDR2 SYDVKM. The CDR3 loop spans 14 amino acids. CDR3 sequence reads: CASSLLRLNTEAFF.

J is TRBJ2-2 and V is TRBV6-1; with no DNA, the TCRdb D assignment of TRBD1 cannot be verified. The germline CDR1 and CDR2 sequences are MNHNS and SASEGT. The length of the CDR3 is 15 residues. This CDR3 is CASNPWTANTGELFF.

The chain is built from TRBV4-1 and TRBJ2-7; TCRdb proposes TRBD1, but this gene call is untestable without DNA. This CDR3 region has 16 residues. CDR1 and CDR2 from the germline V gene are MGHRA and YSYEKL. CDR3: CASSQTGTGSSYEQYF.

The J gene is TRBJ2-1, the V gene TRBV29-1. The germline V gene has CDR1 SQVTM and CDR2 ANQGSEA. The CDR3 extends over 13 amino acids. The CDR3 region is CSVGGASRHEQFF.

V usage is TRBV13 and J usage is TRBJ2-5; TCRdb designates TRBD2, a call that cannot be tested without DNA. Germline CDR1 reads PRHDT; CDR2 reads FYEKMQ (reference sequence). There are 14 residues in the CDR3. CDR3 sequence: CASSLGTSGKTQYF.

This CDR3 is CASSPLPLTGGGYTF. This sequence joins TRBV7-8 and TRBJ1-2; TCRdb names TRBD1, which stays unverified in the absence of DNA. CDR3 length equals 15 residues. Per the germline V gene, CDR1 is SGHVS and CDR2 is FQNEAQ.

The J gene is TRBJ1-1, the V gene TRBV11-2. Germline V gene lookup returns CDR1 SGHAT and CDR2 FQNNGV. The CDR3 is made up of 14 amino acids. This CDR3 reads CASSPVAENTEAFF.

The rearrangement uses TRBV28 and TRBJ2-5; without DNA, the TCRdb call of TRBD1 cannot be checked. Germline V gene data show CDR1 as MDHEN and CDR2 as SYDVKM. The CDR3 is 15 residues long. The CDR3 protein is CASRNRDRELETQYF. Looking up the rest from reference TRBV28 and TRBJ2-5 gives the full variable domain: DVKVTQSSRYLVKRTGEKVFLECVQDMDHENMFWYRQDPGLGLRLIYFSYDVKMKEKGDIPEGYSVSREKKERFSLILESASTNQTSMYLCASRNRDRELETQYFGPGTRLLVL.

The chain links TRBV24-1 to TRBJ2-1; lacking DNA, the TRBD2 call made by TCRdb goes unchecked. There are 14 residues in the CDR3. The germline CDR1 and CDR2 sequences are KGHDR and SFDVKD. The CDR3: CATSATSRDGEQFF.

The chain couples TRBV7-9 to TRBJ2-2; there is no DNA to check the TCRdb D call of TRBD1. In germline, CDR1 is SEHNR, CDR2 FQNEAQ (reference sequence). This CDR3 is 15 amino acids long. CDR3 loop: CASSREGRDTGELFF.

The rearrangement uses TRBV7-9 and TRBJ2-2; with no DNA, the TCRdb D assignment of TRBD1 cannot be verified. The CDR3 is 15 residues long. Germline CDR1 reads SEHNR; CDR2 reads FQNEAQ (reference sequence). CDR3 sequence: CASSLGVSYTGELFF.

V is TRBV4-1 and J is TRBJ2-2; the TCRdb call, TRBD2, lacks DNA for checking. CDR3 length equals 15 residues. Germline V gene data show CDR1 as MGHRA and CDR2 as YSYEKL. The CDR3 sequence is CASSLTLSADGELFF.

V usage is TRBV29-1 and J usage is TRBJ1-1; TCRdb indicates TRBD1, and absent DNA this call remains unverified. The CDR3 has 12 amino acids. Germline V gene lookup returns CDR1 SQVTM and CDR2 ANQGSEA. CDR3 protein: CSVPGQNTEAFF.

This chain links TRBV7-3 with TRBJ2-3; TCRdb outputs TRBD1, but without DNA this stays unchecked. Germline values: CDR1 SGHTA, CDR2 FQGTGA. The CDR3 consists of 16 residues. CDR3 amino acids: CASSSSGGAVADTQYF.

The genes are TRBV28 and TRBJ2-7; TCRdb's D call of TRBD2 is untestable without DNA. This CDR3 has 16 residues. Germline V gene data show CDR1 as MDHEN and CDR2 as SYDVKM. This chain's CDR3 is CASSFRGLAGTYEQYF. Combining the CDR3 with reference TRBV28 and TRBJ2-7 gives the whole variable domain DVKVTQSSRYLVKRTGEKVFLECVQDMDHENMFWYRQDPGLGLRLIYFSYDVKMKEKGDIPEGYSVSREKKERFSLILESASTNQTSMYLCASSFRGLAGTYEQYFGPGTRLTVT.

The chain employs TRBV5-1 and TRBJ2-1; TCRdb gives TRBD2 as the D gene, but with no DNA this cannot be confirmed. The CDR3 is 16 amino acids. CDR1 SGHRS and CDR2 YFSETQ come from the germline V gene. Here the CDR3 reads CASSLTGTSPYNEQFF.

This CDR3 reads CASSPGQLNGYTF. The J gene is TRBJ1-2, the V gene TRBV5-1; TCRdb names TRBD1, which stays unverified in the absence of DNA. This CDR3 is 13 amino acids long. Germline assignment: CDR1 SGHRS and CDR2 YFSETQ.

The rearrangement joins TRBV7-9 to TRBJ2-7; the D call from TCRdb, TRBD1, cannot be confirmed without DNA. The CDR3 is 17 residues long. Germline CDR1 reads SEHNR; CDR2 reads FQNEAQ (reference sequence). The CDR3: CASSLVEMGGETYEQYF.

The rearrangement links TRBV5-6 to TRBJ1-1. The CDR3 totals 12 residues. Germline lookup yields CDR1 SGHDT and CDR2 YYEEEE. The CDR3: CASSLIASEAFF.

The chain is built from TRBV29-1 and TRBJ2-1; lacking DNA, the TRBD2 call made by TCRdb goes unchecked. CDR3 size: 17 residues. Germline loops: CDR1 SQVTM, CDR2 ANQGSEA. This CDR3 reads CSVLGTSGKGSYNEQFF.

The chain recombines TRBV12-3 or TRBV12-4 with TRBJ2-5; the TCRdb D gene call, TRBD1, has no DNA to confirm it. The length of the CDR3 is 15 residues. The CDR3 loop is CASSFGRGDQETQYF.

This chain links TRBV4-3 with TRBJ2-1; TCRdb proposes TRBD1, but this gene call is untestable without DNA. The CDR3 length is 16 residues. From germline, CDR1 is LGHNA and CDR2 YSLEER. CDR3 sequence: CASSQDAGASYNEQFF.

V gene TRBV28 combines with J gene TRBJ2-3; the TCRdb call, TRBD2, lacks DNA for checking. CDR1 is MDHEN and CDR2 is SYDVKM in the germline V gene. This CDR3 contains 16 residues. CDR3 loop: CATQGLAGGLTDTQYF.

This chain uses TRBV13 with TRBJ2-5; without DNA, the TCRdb call of TRBD1 cannot be checked. CDR1 PRHDT and CDR2 FYEKMQ come from the germline V gene (reference sequence). This CDR3 has 16 residues. The CDR3 is CASSRRDRARGETQYF.